The entry below gives a single T cell receptor (beta chain) sequence along with its context. Then a second PCR, running roughly 7 to 11 cycles, was carried out with a sample-barcoded 5' primer and a J-beta primer mix. TCRdb passed the 5' RACE reads through MiXCR, listing each CDR3 protein once. This sample has around 800,000 distinct CDR3 sequences, with around 25% found just once. This sample was taken from a study of blood T cells in healthy people across ages. Whole-study context: About one barcoded TCR beta cDNA was captured per two T cells.

V lost 4 bases and J 0 bases, leaving 8 bases between the germline ends. The germline V gene has CDR1 SGHDN and CDR2 FVKESK. This CDR3 is built from 14 residues. These data were also reused for a study on T cells of mothers and their children.

The V call is TRBV14, the J call TRBJ2-3; D gene uncertain. The source of this sequence is a boy aged 5-17 years in good health. Material: blood. CDR3 sequence (DNA): TGTGCCAGCAGCCGCAAGTCTAGCACAGATACGCAGTATTTT. Residues: CASSRKSSTDTQYF.